One sample yielded the 2 T cell receptor beta chains listed below, sequenced in a study of metastatic and nonmetastatic thyroid tumors. No patient received treatment before thyroid surgery. With MiXCR, TCRdb called clones anew from the PCR reads. This table has over 20,000 clones, more than 15% appearing once. The specimen sequenced was tumor tissue. The receptors originated from a female donor with papillary thyroid cancer or a benign thyroid nodule (not recorded which). Some clones in this sample may be carry-over from other donors' samples.

This clone occurred many times. The V gene is TRBV10-3, the J gene TRBJ2-4; D may correspond to TRBD1 or TRBD2 (5 bases each). The V end was cut by 0 bases, the J end by 9 bases, with 12 bases between. The CDR3 consists of 14 residues. Germline CDR1 ENHRY, CDR2 SYGVKD. The CDR3 DNA is TGTGCCATCAGTGAGTCGGGGGAAAAAGTCATTCAGTACTTC. Translated, it gives CAISESGEKVIQYF.

In its sample, this clone ranks as medium-sized. This chain links TRBV28 with TRBJ2-3; D unresolved. Germline-derived CDR1 and CDR2 are MDHEN and SYDVKM. This CDR3 spans 15 amino acids. The germline V and J ends were trimmed by 5 bases and 0 bases, with 12 bases remaining between them. Here the CDR3 reads CASSALGGSTDTQYF. The CDR3 DNA reads as TGTGCCAGCAGTGCCCTGGGTGGAAGCACAGATACGCAGTATTTT.